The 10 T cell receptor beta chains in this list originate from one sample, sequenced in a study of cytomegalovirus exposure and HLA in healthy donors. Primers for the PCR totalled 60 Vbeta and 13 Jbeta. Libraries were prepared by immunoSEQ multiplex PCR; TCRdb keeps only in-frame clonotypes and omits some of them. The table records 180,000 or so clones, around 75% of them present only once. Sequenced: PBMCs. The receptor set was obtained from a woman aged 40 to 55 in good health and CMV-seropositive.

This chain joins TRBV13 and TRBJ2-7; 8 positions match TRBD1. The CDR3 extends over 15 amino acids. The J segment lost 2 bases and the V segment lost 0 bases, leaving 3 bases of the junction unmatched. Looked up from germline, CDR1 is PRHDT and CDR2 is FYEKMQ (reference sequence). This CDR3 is CASSLGDRGTYEQYF. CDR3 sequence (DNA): TGTGCCAGCAGCTTAGGCGACAGGGGAACCTACGAGCAGTACTTC.

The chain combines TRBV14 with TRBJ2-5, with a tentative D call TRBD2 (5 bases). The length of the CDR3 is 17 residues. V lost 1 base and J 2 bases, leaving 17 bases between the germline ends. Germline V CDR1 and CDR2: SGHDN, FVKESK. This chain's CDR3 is CASSQGLGLASQETQYF. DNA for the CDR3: TGTGCCAGCAGCCAAGGGCTGGGCCTAGCATCTCAAGAGACCCAGTACTTC. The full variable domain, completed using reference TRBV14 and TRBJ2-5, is EAGVTQFPSHSVIEKGQTVTLRCDPISGHDNLYWYRRVMGKEIKFLLHFVKESKQDESGMPNNRFLAERTGGTYSTLKVQPAELEDSGVYFCASSQGLGLASQETQYFGPGTRLLVL.

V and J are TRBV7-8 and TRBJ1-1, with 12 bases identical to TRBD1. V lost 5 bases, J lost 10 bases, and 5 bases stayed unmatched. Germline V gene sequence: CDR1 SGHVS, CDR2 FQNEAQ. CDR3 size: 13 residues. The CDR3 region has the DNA TGTGCCAGCAGCCCTTCGGGACAGGGGGCAGCTTTCTTT. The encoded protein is CASSPSGQGAAFF. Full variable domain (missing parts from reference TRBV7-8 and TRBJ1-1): GAGVSQSPRYKVAKRGQDVALRCDPISGHVSLFWYQQALGQGPEFLTYFQNEAQLDKSGLPSDRFFAERPEGSVSTLKIQRTQQEDSAVYLCASSPSGQGAAFFGQGTRLTVV.

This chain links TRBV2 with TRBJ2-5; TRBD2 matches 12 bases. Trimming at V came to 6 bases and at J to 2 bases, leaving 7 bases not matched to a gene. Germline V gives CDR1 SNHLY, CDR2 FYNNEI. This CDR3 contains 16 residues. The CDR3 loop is CASRGALAGGQETQYF. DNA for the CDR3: TGTGCCAGCAGGGGGGCCCTAGCGGGAGGGCAAGAGACCCAGTACTTC.

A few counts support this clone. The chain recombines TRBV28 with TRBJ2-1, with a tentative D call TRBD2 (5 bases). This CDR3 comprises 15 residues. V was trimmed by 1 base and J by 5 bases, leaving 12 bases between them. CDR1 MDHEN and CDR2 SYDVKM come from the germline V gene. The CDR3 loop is CASSLFASFNNEQFF. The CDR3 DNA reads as TGTGCCAGCAGTTTATTTGCTAGCTTTAACAATGAGCAGTTCTTC. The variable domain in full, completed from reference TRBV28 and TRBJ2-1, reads DVKVTQSSRYLVKRTGEKVFLECVQDMDHENMFWYRQDPGLGLRLIYFSYDVKMKEKGDIPEGYSVSREKKERFSLILESASTNQTSMYLCASSLFASFNNEQFFGPGTRLTVL.

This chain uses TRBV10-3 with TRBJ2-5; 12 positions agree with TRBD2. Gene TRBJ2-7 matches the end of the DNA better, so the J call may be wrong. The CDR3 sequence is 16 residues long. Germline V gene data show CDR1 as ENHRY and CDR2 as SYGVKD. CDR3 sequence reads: CAISEPGLAGEPEQYF. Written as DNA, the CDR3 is TGTGCCATCAGTGAACCGGGACTAGCGGGTGAACCCGAGCAGTACTTC.

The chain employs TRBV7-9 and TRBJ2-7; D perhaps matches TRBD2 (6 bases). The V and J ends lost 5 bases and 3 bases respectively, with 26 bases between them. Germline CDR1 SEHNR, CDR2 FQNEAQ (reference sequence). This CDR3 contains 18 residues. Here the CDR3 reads CASSQTKGGVGENYEQYF. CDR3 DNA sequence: TGTGCCAGCAGCCAAACTAAGGGCGGGGTTGGAGAAAACTACGAGCAGTACTTC.

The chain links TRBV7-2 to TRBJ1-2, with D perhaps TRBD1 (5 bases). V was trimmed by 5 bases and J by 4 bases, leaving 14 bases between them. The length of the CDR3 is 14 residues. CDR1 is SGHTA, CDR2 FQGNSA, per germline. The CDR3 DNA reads TGTGCCAGCAGCGTCCAGGGCAGTATCTATGGCTACACCTTC. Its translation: CASSVQGSIYGYTF.

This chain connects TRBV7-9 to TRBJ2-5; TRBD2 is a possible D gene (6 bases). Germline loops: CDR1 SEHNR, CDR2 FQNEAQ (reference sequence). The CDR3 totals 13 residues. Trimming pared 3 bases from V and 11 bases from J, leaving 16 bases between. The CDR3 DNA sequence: TGTGCCAGCAGCTTCGGGGTCCCGGGGGAGCAGTACTTC. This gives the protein CASSFGVPGEQYF.

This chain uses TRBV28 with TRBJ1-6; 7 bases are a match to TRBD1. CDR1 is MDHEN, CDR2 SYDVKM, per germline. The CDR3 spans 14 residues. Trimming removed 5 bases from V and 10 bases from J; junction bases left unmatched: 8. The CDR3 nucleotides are TGTGCCAGCAGTCCCGACAGGGAGGCGTCACCCCTCCACTTT. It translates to CASSPDREASPLHF.